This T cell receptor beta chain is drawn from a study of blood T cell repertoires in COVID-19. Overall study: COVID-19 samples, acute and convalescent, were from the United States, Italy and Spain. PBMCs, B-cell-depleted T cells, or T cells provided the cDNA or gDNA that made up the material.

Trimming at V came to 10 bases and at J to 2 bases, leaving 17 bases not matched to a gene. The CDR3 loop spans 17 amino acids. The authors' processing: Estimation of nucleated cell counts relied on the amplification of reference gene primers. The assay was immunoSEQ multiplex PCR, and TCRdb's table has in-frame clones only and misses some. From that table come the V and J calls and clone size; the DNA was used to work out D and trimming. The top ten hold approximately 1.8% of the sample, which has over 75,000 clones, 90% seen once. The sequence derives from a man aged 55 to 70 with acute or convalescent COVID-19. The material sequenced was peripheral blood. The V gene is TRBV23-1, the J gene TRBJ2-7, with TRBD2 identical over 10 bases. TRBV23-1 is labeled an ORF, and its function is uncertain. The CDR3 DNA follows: TGCGCCACCAAACTCCCGGAACTAGCGGGAATAACCTACGAGCAGTACTTC. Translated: CATKLPELAGITYEQYF.